This T cell receptor beta chain came from a study of identical twins. This clonotype has more than one count but fewer than ten. Its antigen is unknown. Per the germline V gene, CDR1 is SNHLY and CDR2 is FYNNEI. V was clipped by 5 bases and J by 0 bases, with 14 bases between them. The CDR3 runs to 15 residues. Healthy Caucasians, and only they, were the donors. Broader study findings: Not following the same donors, the study drew its conclusions from cross-sectional statistical analysis.

One entry per CDR3 protein, called by TCRdb with MiXCR from the 5' RACE reads. The data show about 200,000 distinct CDR3 sequences, with roughly a tenth seen just once and approximately 9.1% held by the top ten. The sample consisted of memory T cells sorted from blood. The source of this sequence is a man aged 50 to 60 in good health. V usage is TRBV2 and J usage is TRBJ2-7, with D perhaps matching TRBD2 (6 bases). CDR3 residues: CASSPGDGFSYEQYF. The CDR3, as DNA: TGTGCCAGCAGTCCGGGGGACGGCTTCTCCTACGAGCAGTACTTC.